This is a list of T cell receptor beta chains from one sample in a study of CXCR3-negative and CXCR3-positive naive CD8 T cells. After re-calling the 5' RACE reads, TCRdb lists one entry per CDR3 protein, DNA absent. Here the sample table reports 75,000 to 100,000 distinct CDR3 sequences. Material for sequencing was naive CXCR3+ CD8+ T cells from blood. These receptors originate from a human donor in good health. Some clones in this sample may be carry-over from other donors' samples. CDR3s include the opening cysteine and the closing phenylalanine or tryptophan.

V gene	J gene	CDR3 protein
TRBV6-4	TRBJ2-1	CASSDSPSINEQFF
TRBV14	TRBJ2-5	CASSQDPGGAETQYF
TRBV14	TRBJ2-2	CASSHSSTGELFF
TRBV11-2	TRBJ1-4	CASSSDSRGGTNEKLFF
TRBV11-1	TRBJ2-1	CASSHRASVEWEQFF
TRBV7-6	TRBJ2-7	CASSLEAGDYEQYF
TRBV7-9	TRBJ2-1	CASSSSGYNEQFF
TRBV7-7	TRBJ1-4	CASSVGQGEKLFF
TRBV5-6	TRBJ2-5	CASSYLAGGLGETQYF
TRBV20-1	TRBJ2-7	CSARGTSGGHEQYF
TRBV5-1	TRBJ2-7	CASRDGPTSYEQYF
TRBV7-6	TRBJ2-7	CASSGMTVYEQYF
TRBV29-1	TRBJ1-1	CRVVRREGTEAFF
TRBV19	TRBJ2-2	CASSSGTPNTGELFF
TRBV6-5	TRBJ2-5	CASSYRASGRGETQYF
TRBV19	TRBJ2-1	CASSMSTAGLYNEQFF
TRBV6-5	TRBJ2-2	CASSSQGSGELFF
TRBV3-1	TRBJ2-1	CASSQMDRVDEQFF
TRBV29-1	TRBJ2-1	CSVPIAGGPFNEQFF
TRBV4-3	TRBJ1-2	CASSQGQGGNYGYTF
TRBV28	TRBJ1-1	CASIKLGAGGTLKAFF
TRBV20-1	TRBJ2-5	CSARTSGIGETQYF
TRBV27	TRBJ2-5	CASSLSMGWAETQYF
TRBV27	TRBJ2-7	CASSLKDATSYEQYF
TRBV7-6	TRBJ2-1	CASSLSGGGSYNEQFF
TRBV28	TRBJ2-7	CASSKDYEQYF
TRBV20-1	TRBJ2-2	CSVRRQGDTGELFF
TRBV6-2/TRBV6-3	TRBJ2-1	CASSYLGLAGGPGLDEQFF
TRBV29-1	TRBJ2-7	CSVWTGDYEQYF
TRBV5-1	TRBJ2-1	CASSGPGQGMANEQFF
TRBV7-3	TRBJ1-1	CASSSGQGTTEAFF
TRBV12-3/TRBV12-4	TRBJ2-1	CASSELNEQFF
TRBV28	TRBJ2-7	CASSLRASGGPYEQYF
TRBV3-1	TRBJ1-1	CASSQTQRNTEAFF
TRBV29-1	TRBJ2-2	CSVAGAWNTGELFF
TRBV29-1	TRBJ2-3	CSVIWGTTSTDTQYF
TRBV14	TRBJ1-1	CASSHDWWTEAFF
TRBV4-2	TRBJ1-5	CASSQDLVGSNQPQHF
TRBV7-2	TRBJ1-5	CASSFTGGASNQPQHF
TRBV7-8	TRBJ2-5	CASSLVSGGAQETQYF
TRBV12-3/TRBV12-4	TRBJ2-5	CASSSLGQGQETQYF
TRBV20-1	TRBJ2-2	CSAGTGRIGELFF
TRBV28	TRBJ2-3	CASSLPASTDTQYF
TRBV18	TRBJ2-7	CASSPPPTYEQYF
TRBV15	TRBJ2-1	CATSRVRQPSYNEQFF
TRBV11-2	TRBJ2-3	CASSSLGPTDTQYF
TRBV13	TRBJ2-7	CASSSMTGAKVYEQYF
TRBV7-2	TRBJ1-2	CASSLPGQEAHYGYTF
TRBV7-6	TRBJ2-1	CASSLAASSYNEQFF
TRBV7-7	TRBJ2-1	CASSPDSSPYNEQFF